These 28 T cell receptor beta chains originate from one sample sequenced in a study of shared clonotypes between healthy human individuals. Profiling relied on immunoSEQ multiplex PCR, and the TCRdb table lists in-frame clones only, not all of them. The sample lists some 2.1 million clones; 85% to 95% were seen once. The sequencing input was naive CD4+ T cells sorted from blood. The subset was: CD45RA+ positively selected. These receptors came from a man between 18 and 29 years old in good health.

In this sample, this clone turned up once. This chain links TRBV9 with TRBJ2-7; no firm D call. CDR3 length equals 15 residues. Deletions cut 0 bases from V and 0 bases from J, with 10 bases between. Germline V gives CDR1 SGDLS, CDR2 YYNGEE. The CDR3 here is CASSVGSGYSYEQYF. The CDR3 DNA reads as TGTGCCAGCAGCGTAGGATCGGGCTACTCCTACGAGCAGTACTTC.

The chain couples TRBV7-3 to TRBJ2-3, with D possibly being TRBD2 (7 bases). The germline CDR1 and CDR2 sequences are SGHTA and FQGTGA. The CDR3 consists of 17 residues. V lost 5 bases and J lost 4, with 22 bases in between. This chain's CDR3 is CASSGRGAGSIPDTQYF. Here the CDR3 DNA reads TGTGCCAGCAGCGGCCGGGGGGCCGGTTCCATCCCAGATACGCAGTATTTT.

The CDR3 reads CASSPGRGLFF. The CDR3 nucleotides read TGTGCCAGCTCACCGGGCAGGGGGCTGTTTTTT. The V gene is TRBV18, the J gene TRBJ1-4, with 7 bases aligning to TRBD1. CDR1 is KGHSH and CDR2 is LQKENI in the germline V gene. The junction had 3 bases not matched to a gene; V was cut back by 3 bases and J by 14 bases. The CDR3 spans 11 residues.

The chain is built from TRBV13 and TRBJ2-3; 9 nucleotides agree with TRBD1. This CDR3 contains 16 residues. Unmatched junction bases numbered 8, after V lost 3 bases and J lost 4 bases. The V gene's germline CDR1 is PRHDT and CDR2 FYEKMQ (reference sequence). The CDR3, as DNA: TGTGCCAGCAGCTTGAGGGGACAGGGTTACGCAGATACGCAGTATTTT. Translating gives CASSLRGQGYADTQYF.

The rearrangement links TRBV7-2 to TRBJ2-7; 8 bases match TRBD1. The CDR3 is made up of 15 amino acids. CDR1 is SGHTA, CDR2 FQGNSA, per germline. V shed 4 bases and J 5 bases; nucleotides not matched to a gene: 10. The CDR3 DNA reads as TGTGCCAGCAGCTCTATTCCGGGACAGGACCACGAGCAGTACTTC. Amino acids: CASSSIPGQDHEQYF.

This chain links TRBV11-2 with TRBJ2-7; 10 bases map to TRBD1. J lost 6 bases, V lost 2 bases, and 10 bases had no gene match. This CDR3 region has 16 residues. Germline lookup yields CDR1 SGHAT and CDR2 FQNNGV. This chain's CDR3 is CASSLFPGQGNSEQYF. The CDR3 bases are TGTGCCAGCAGCTTATTCCCGGGACAGGGGAACAGCGAGCAGTACTTC.

The rearrangement joins TRBV20-1 to TRBJ2-1; no clear D gene. The CDR3 has 11 amino acids. CDR1 DFQATT and CDR2 SNEGSKA come from the germline V gene (reference sequence). V was pared by 6 bases and J by 5 bases, with 8 bases between. The CDR3 bases are TGCAGTGCGGAGCTGAACAATGAGCAGTTCTTC. Its protein is CSAELNNEQFF.

The rearrangement uses TRBV5-5 and TRBJ2-1; 9 nucleotides match TRBD2. After removal of 3 bases from V and 4 bases from J, the junction contained 5 bases not matched to a gene. Germline V gene sequence: CDR1 SGHKS, CDR2 YYEKEE (reference sequence). The CDR3 totals 15 residues. This CDR3 is CASSYSSGKYNEQFF. The CDR3 bases are TGTGCCAGCAGCTACTCTAGCGGGAAATACAATGAGCAGTTCTTC.

The J gene is TRBJ1-4, the V gene TRBV5-1, with TRBD1 identical over 9 bases. Trimming at V came to 1 base and at J to 6 bases, leaving 7 bases not matched to a gene. The CDR3 is 16 residues long. Germline CDR1 reads SGHRS; CDR2 reads YFSETQ. CDR3 amino acids: CASSLRTGDTYEKLFF. DNA of the CDR3: TGCGCCAGCAGCTTGCGGACAGGGGATACTTATGAAAAACTGTTTTTT.

The chain uses TRBV7-8 and TRBJ1-6; no clear D. V was shortened by 1 base and J by 4 bases, with 5 bases between the two germline ends. CDR1 and CDR2 from the germline V gene are SGHVS and FQNEAQ. There are 14 residues in the CDR3. CDR3 residues: CASSLEEYNSPLHF. CDR3 DNA: TGTGCCAGCAGCTTAGAAGAATATAATTCACCCCTCCACTTT.

The chain carries TRBV4-1 and TRBJ2-3; a possible D gene is TRBD2 (5 bases). Trimming pared 0 bases from V and 2 bases from J, leaving 12 bases between. The CDR3 totals 16 residues. Germline loops: CDR1 MGHRA, CDR2 YSYEKL. Here the CDR3 reads CASSQEVGGYTDTQYF. CDR3 nucleotide sequence: TGCGCCAGCAGCCAAGAGGTTGGAGGTTACACAGATACGCAGTATTTT.

The chain has TRBV14 and TRBJ2-1; 8 bases are shared with TRBD2. Losses at the gene ends were 3 bases for V and 5 bases for J; bases not matched to a gene: 12. The CDR3 contains 17 residues. Germline CDR1 and CDR2: SGHDN and FVKESK. The CDR3 DNA follows: TGTGCCAGCAGCCATCCCACGGCGGGGGGATACAACAATGAGCAGTTCTTC. It encodes CASSHPTAGGYNNEQFF.

This chain joins TRBV5-1 and TRBJ2-5; 9 bases match TRBD1. Trimming took 3 bases from V and 5 from J; bases not matched to a gene: 8. Germline CDR1 is SGHRS and CDR2 is YFSETQ. CDR3 length: 15 amino acids. CDR3 protein: CASSSGQGSGETQYF. CDR3 sequence (DNA): TGCGCCAGCAGCTCAGGACAGGGGTCGGGGGAGACCCAGTACTTC.

V usage is TRBV2 and J usage is TRBJ2-2, with 7 positions matching TRBD2. The V gene end was trimmed by 7 bases and the J gene end by 3 bases; junction bases not matched to a gene: 5. CDR1 and CDR2 from the germline V gene are SNHLY and FYNNEI. This CDR3 region has 14 residues. The CDR3 sequence is CASKRLADTGELFF. The DNA of the CDR3 is TGTGCCAGCAAGAGACTAGCAGACACCGGGGAGCTGTTTTTT.

The rearrangement joins TRBV5-5 to TRBJ2-7; the match to TRBD2 covers 12 bases. The CDR3 consists of 14 residues. Germline V gene data show CDR1 as SGHKS and CDR2 as YYEKEE (reference sequence). The V segment lost 3 bases and the J segment 4 bases; nucleotides outside the gene matches: 2. The CDR3 DNA reads as TGTGCCAGCAGCTGGACTAGCGGGATTTACGAGCAGTACTTC. Residues: CASSWTSGIYEQYF.

The chain has TRBV28 and TRBJ1-5; D ambiguous. Trimming took off 2 bases at V and 5 bases at J, with 13 bases between the two ends. Per germline, CDR1 MDHEN and CDR2 SYDVKM. The CDR3 length is 15 residues. CDR3 loop: CASSLRSSDDQPQHF. The CDR3 DNA is TGTGCCAGCAGTTTACGATCCTCGGACGATCAGCCCCAGCATTTT. The full variable domain, with the rest looked up from reference TRBV28 and TRBJ1-5, is DVKVTQSSRYLVKRTGEKVFLECVQDMDHENMFWYRQDPGLGLRLIYFSYDVKMKEKGDIPEGYSVSREKKERFSLILESASTNQTSMYLCASSLRSSDDQPQHFGDGTRLSIL.

The chain joins TRBV7-9 to TRBJ2-3; 10 bases are shared with TRBD2. This CDR3 contains 13 residues. Germline V CDR1 and CDR2: SEHNR, FQNEAQ (reference sequence). CDR3 coding DNA: TGTGCGTCTAGCGGGAGTGGGACAGATACGCAGTATTTT. Its protein is CASSGSGTDTQYF.

V and J are TRBV29-1 and TRBJ2-7; weak D call: TRBD1 (5 bases). Per germline, CDR1 SQVTM and CDR2 ANQGSEA. The CDR3 is made up of 13 amino acids. V dropped 4 bases and J dropped 0 bases, with 10 bases sitting between them. The CDR3: CSVGSQASYEQYF. CDR3 sequence (DNA): TGCAGCGTTGGGTCACAGGCCTCCTACGAGCAGTACTTC.

CDR3 DNA sequence: TGTGCCAGCAGCTTGGTAACTGGATTCGGCGAGCAGTACTTC. Amino acids: CASSLVTGFGEQYF. The gene calls are TRBV5-6 and TRBJ2-7; D gene ambiguous. The germline V gene has CDR1 SGHDT and CDR2 YYEEEE. V was pared by 0 bases and J by 6 bases, with 13 bases between. The CDR3 totals 14 residues.

The chain is built from TRBV13 and TRBJ2-7, with a possible D match to TRBD1 (5 bases). The germline V gene encodes CDR1 PRHDT and CDR2 FYEKMQ (reference sequence). With 5 bases removed from V and 7 bases from J, the gap between germline ends came to 15 bases. The CDR3 extends over 13 amino acids. CDR3 in amino acids: CASSLNQGEEQYF. CDR3 bases: TGTGCCAGCAGCCTTAACCAGGGTGAGGAGCAGTACTTC.

Turning to this clone: Additional DNA sequences in this sample encode the identical CDR3. V usage is TRBV2 and J usage is TRBJ2-1, with TRBD2 matching over 11 bases. This CDR3 is built from 15 residues. Germline V lookup: CDR1 SNHLY, CDR2 FYNNEI. Losses at the gene ends were 5 bases for V and 4 bases for J; bases not matched to a gene: 4. The CDR3 DNA reads as TGTGCCAGCAGTCCCACTAGCGGGGGTTACAATGAGCAGTTCTTC. This encodes CASSPTSGGYNEQFF. Combining the CDR3 with reference TRBV2 and TRBJ2-1 gives the whole variable domain EPEVTQTPSHQVTQMGQEVILRCVPISNHLYFYWYRQILGQKVEFLVSFYNNEISEKSEIFDDQFSVERPDGSNFTLKIRSTKLEDSAMYFCASSPTSGGYNEQFFGPGTRLTVL.

The rearrangement links TRBV18 to TRBJ1-1; 7 bases align to TRBD1. The CDR3 is made up of 16 amino acids. Germline loops: CDR1 KGHSH, CDR2 LQKENI. Losses at the gene ends were 1 base for V and 3 bases for J; bases not matched to a gene: 8. The CDR3: CASSPRQGSMDTEAFF. CDR3 sequence (DNA): TGTGCCAGCTCACCACGACAGGGTTCCATGGACACTGAAGCTTTCTTT.

Written as DNA, the CDR3 is TGTGCCAGCAGCGACACCGGGACAGCTAATGAAAAACTGTTTTTT. Translation: CASSDTGTANEKLFF. The chain is built from TRBV7-2 and TRBJ1-4; 7 bases match TRBD1. Germline V gene lookup returns CDR1 SGHTA and CDR2 FQGNSA. The V segment lost 5 bases and the J segment 3 bases; nucleotides outside the gene matches: 6. This CDR3 comprises 15 residues. Full variable domain (rest looked up from reference TRBV7-2 and TRBJ1-4): GAGVSQSPSNKVTEKGKDVELRCDPISGHTALYWYRQSLGQGLEFLIYFQGNSAPDKSGLPSDRFSAERTGGSVSTLTIQRTQQEDSAVYLCASSDTGTANEKLFFGSGTQLSVL.

V usage is TRBV5-6 and J usage is TRBJ2-5, with TRBD2 matching over 10 bases. The germline gives CDR1 SGHDT, CDR2 YYEEEE. With 4 bases clipped from V and 4 bases from J, the junction kept 7 bases outside the gene matches. CDR3 length: 15 amino acids. The CDR3 nucleotides are TGTGCCAGCAGCCGGACTAGCGGTAATCGAGAGACCCAGTACTTC. It codes for CASSRTSGNRETQYF.

This chain joins TRBV27 and TRBJ1-2, with a possible D match to TRBD1 (6 bases). This CDR3 is 13 amino acids long. V was clipped by 6 bases and J by 4 bases, with 12 bases between them. Germline V lookup: CDR1 MNHEY, CDR2 SMNVEV (reference sequence). The CDR3 sequence: CASRPGDGYGYTF. CDR3 bases: TGTGCCAGCAGACCAGGGGACGGCTATGGCTACACCTTC.

CDR3 coding DNA: TGTGCCAGCACTGTGACAGGGAGAGGCTACACCTTC. Residues: CASTVTGRGYTF. J is TRBJ1-2 and V is TRBV6-6, with 7 positions matching TRBD1. Germline-derived CDR1 and CDR2 are MNHNY and SVGAGI (reference sequence). Losses at the gene ends were 7 bases for V and 8 bases for J; bases not matched to a gene: 7. This CDR3 is 12 amino acids long.

V gene TRBV29-1 combines with J gene TRBJ2-3; no reliable D call. The V gene's germline CDR1 is SQVTM and CDR2 ANQGSEA. The CDR3 has 13 residues. Trimming removed 4 bases from V and 3 bases from J, with 11 bases in between. The CDR3 is CSVASLATDTQYF. CDR3 DNA sequence: TGCAGCGTTGCTTCTTTGGCTACAGATACGCAGTATTTT.

The chain is built from TRBV7-9 and TRBJ2-5; the D gene is possibly TRBD2 (5 bases). The germline V gene has CDR1 SEHNR and CDR2 FQNEAQ (reference sequence). This CDR3 contains 14 residues. The V and J ends lost 5 bases and 2 bases respectively, with 12 bases between them. In DNA, the CDR3 is TGTGCCAGCAGCAAAAAGGACTCTCAAGAGACCCAGTACTTC. Its protein product is CASSKKDSQETQYF.